These T cell receptor beta chains were read from a single sample in a study of cytotoxic CD8 clonotypes in ibrutinib-treated CLL. Some clones are missing from TCRdb's copy, which holds only in-frame ones; the method was immunoSEQ multiplex PCR. The sample holds about 92,000 clones, around 77% seen once. The sample in question was PBMCs, obtained after 24 months of ibrutinib treatment. The receptors come from a human donor with chronic lymphocytic leukemia. The conserved cysteine and the conserved F or W are not part of the CDR3 here. D genes are given only for firm matches. Expanded clones get a size class; other rows say once, few or many, or leave the size out.

v_gene	abundance	d_gene	j_gene	CDR3aa
TRBV9	-	-	TRBJ2-5	ASSVATGETQY
TRBV6-6	-	-	TRBJ2-7	ASISGSEQY
TRBV5-6	few	TRBD1	TRBJ2-2	ASSLEGQGANTGELF
TRBV18	-	-	TRBJ1-4	ASSPGSANEKLF
TRBV5-4	-	TRBD1	TRBJ1-1	ASSPGTGDIEAF
TRBV30	-	-	TRBJ1-3	AWKLIGNTIY
TRBV5-1	-	-	TRBJ1-1	ASSLDTLNTEAF
TRBV2	-	TRBD2	TRBJ2-3	ASSEIGRGGADTQY
TRBV5-1	-	-	TRBJ2-4	ASSLGDSYSGLIVQY
TRBV2	-	-	TRBJ1-2	ASSPGGNYGYT
TRBV19	-	-	TRBJ2-1	ASSIGGSEQF
TRBV27	-	-	TRBJ1-4	ASSLSEWTTNEKLF
TRBV7-2	-	-	TRBJ1-2	ASSLRGSYGYT
TRBV14	-	TRBD1	TRBJ1-2	ASSQRQGRGYT